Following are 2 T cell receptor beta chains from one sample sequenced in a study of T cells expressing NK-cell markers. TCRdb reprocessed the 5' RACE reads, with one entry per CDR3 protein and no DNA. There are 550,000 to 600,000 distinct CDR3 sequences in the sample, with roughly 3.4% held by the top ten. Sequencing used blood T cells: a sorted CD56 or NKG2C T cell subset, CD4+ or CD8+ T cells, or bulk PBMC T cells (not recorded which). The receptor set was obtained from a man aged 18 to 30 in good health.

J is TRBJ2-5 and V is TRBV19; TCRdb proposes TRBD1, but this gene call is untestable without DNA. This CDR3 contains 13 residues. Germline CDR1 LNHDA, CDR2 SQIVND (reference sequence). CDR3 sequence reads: CTIDRTAQETQYF.

The chain's CDR3 is CASSRLEDPNTEAFF. The V call is TRBV7-3, the J call TRBJ1-1. The CDR3 extends over 15 amino acids. Germline CDR1 reads SGHTA; CDR2 reads FQGTGA. The full variable domain, with the rest looked up from reference TRBV7-3 and TRBJ1-1, is GAGVSQTPSNKVTEKGKYVELRCDPISGHTALYWYRQSLGQGPEFLIYFQGTGAADDSGLPNDRFFAVRPEGSVSTLKIQRTERGDSAVYLCASSRLEDPNTEAFFGQGTRLTVV.